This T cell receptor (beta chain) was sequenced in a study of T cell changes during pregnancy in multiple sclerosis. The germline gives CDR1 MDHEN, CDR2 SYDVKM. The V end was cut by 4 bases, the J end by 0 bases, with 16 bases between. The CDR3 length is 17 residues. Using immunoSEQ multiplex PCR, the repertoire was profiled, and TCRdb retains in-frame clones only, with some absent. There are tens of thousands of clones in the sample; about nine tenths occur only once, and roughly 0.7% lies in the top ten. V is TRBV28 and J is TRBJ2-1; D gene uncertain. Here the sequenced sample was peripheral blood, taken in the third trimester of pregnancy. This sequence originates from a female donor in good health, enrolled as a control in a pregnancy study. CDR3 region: CASSSPLDGSSYNEQFF. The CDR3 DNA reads TGTGCCAGCAGTTCCCCTCTTGACGGGTCCTCCTACAATGAGCAGTTCTTC.